The 32 T cell receptor beta chains below were found in one sample sequenced in a study of T cell responses to AZD1222 COVID-19 vaccine. Produced via immunoSEQ multiplex PCR; TCRdb's table is partial and in-frame only. Counted here are just under 75,000 clones, around 80% occurring once; the ten biggest clones make up about 50%. Specimen: peripheral blood, collected 28 days after the second AZD1222 dose. The receptors originated from an adult who received the AZD1222 COVID-19 vaccine.

The CDR3 coding sequence is TGTGCCAGCAGCATAGGGTTACAGGGGGCGGCAGATACGCAGTATTTT. This encodes CASSIGLQGAADTQYF. V gene TRBV21-1 combines with J gene TRBJ2-3; whether TRBD1, the table's D call, matches the DNA was not checked. TRBV21-1 is a recognized pseudogene. The CDR3 totals 16 residues.

V gene TRBV28 combines with J gene TRBJ2-1, with TRBD2 matching over 12 bases. The CDR3 length is 16 residues. J lost 4 bases, V lost 5 bases, and 6 bases had no gene match. CDR1 and CDR2 from the germline V gene are MDHEN and SYDVKM. CDR3 bases: TGTGCCAGCAGTGGGACTAGCGGGTCTCATTACAATGAGCAGTTCTTC. As protein: CASSGTSGSHYNEQFF.

The CDR3 is CASSSVTDTQYF. CDR3 bases: TGTGCCAGCAGTTCAGTAACAGATACGCAGTATTTT. The chain carries TRBV28 and TRBJ2-3; D gene ambiguous. This CDR3 comprises 12 residues. The V end was cut by 4 bases, the J end by 3 bases, with 5 bases between. Germline lookup yields CDR1 MDHEN and CDR2 SYDVKM.

This clone was seen a single time. This rearrangement joins TRBV5-1 to TRBJ1-1; 9 bases line up with TRBD1. Germline lookup yields CDR1 SGHRS and CDR2 YFSETQ. V was clipped by 0 bases and J by 3 bases; unmatched bases: 9. The length of the CDR3 is 17 residues. The CDR3 DNA follows: TGCGCCAGCAGCTTGGGGGACAGGGTCGGTAGGGACACTGAAGCTTTCTTT. Encoded protein: CASSLGDRVGRDTEAFF.

This clone was observed a handful of times. The V and J genes are TRBV4-1 and TRBJ2-1; TRBD2 matches 8 bases. V trimming: 0 bases; J trimming: 1 base; junction bases outside the gene matches: 14. Germline CDR1 and CDR2: MGHRA and YSYEKL. CDR3 size: 20 residues. The CDR3 nucleotides are TGCGCCAGCAGCCAAGAAACGAGCGCTAGCGGGTCCCGTTCCTACAATGAGCAGTTCTTC. Translated, it gives CASSQETSASGSRSYNEQFF.

This sequence joins TRBV9 and TRBJ2-3; no reliable D call. The V end was cut by 3 bases, the J end by 4 bases, with 9 bases between. The CDR3 spans 13 residues. Germline-derived CDR1 and CDR2 are SGDLS and YYNGEE. This CDR3 reads CASSAAESDTQYF. The CDR3 DNA reads as TGTGCCAGCAGCGCGGCCGAGTCAGATACGCAGTATTTT.

The CDR3 loop is CASSQDSVDEKLFF. The CDR3 DNA reads as TGTGCCAGCAGCCAAGATTCAGTAGATGAAAAACTGTTTTTT. The chain combines TRBV3-1 (or the pseudogene TRBV3-2) with TRBJ1-4, with D hard to call. The CDR3 contains 14 residues. Trimming stripped 0 bases from V and 6 bases from J, with 8 bases between. Germline CDR1 LGHDT, CDR2 YNNKEL (reference sequence).

The V call is TRBV7-2, the J call TRBJ1-2, with a possible D match to TRBD1 (6 bases). The germline CDR1 and CDR2 sequences are SGHTA and FQGNSA. The CDR3 runs to 14 residues. The V and J ends lost 4 bases and 7 bases respectively, with 16 bases between them. The CDR3 coding sequence is TGTGCCAGCAGCTCGATATCAGGGGCTGGTGGCTACACCTTC. Translated, it gives CASSSISGAGGYTF.

The CDR3 DNA follows: TGTGCCAGCAGTTTATGGTTGGCTCAAACTGGGGGGCTCGGTCATGATAGCAATCAGCCCCAGCATTTT. Translated, it gives CASSLWLAQTGGLGHDSNQPQHF. The chain combines TRBV28 with TRBJ1-5, with D perhaps matching TRBD1 (6 bases). V gave up 0 bases and J gave up 0 bases, with 30 bases separating them. This CDR3 has 23 amino acids. Germline V CDR1 and CDR2: MDHEN, SYDVKM.

The V call is TRBV6-1, the J call TRBJ2-3; TRBD2 is a possible D gene (7 bases). The CDR3 length is 14 residues. In germline, CDR1 is MNHNS, CDR2 SASEGT. The germline V and J ends were trimmed by 7 bases and 3 bases, with 14 bases remaining between them. CDR3 DNA: TGTGCCAGCATGAGGGGGGGCCGTACAGATACGCAGTATTTT. Translation gives CASMRGGRTDTQYF.

The gene calls are TRBV3-1 (or the pseudogene TRBV3-2) and TRBJ2-5; no clear D gene. The germline CDR1 and CDR2 sequences are LGHDT and YNNKEL (reference sequence). This CDR3 spans 13 amino acids. Trimming left V 1 base short and J 7 bases short, with 10 bases between. CDR3 residues: CASSQARSGTQYF. CDR3 in DNA: TGTGCCAGCAGCCAAGCTCGTAGTGGGACCCAGTACTTC.

The genes are TRBV28 and TRBJ2-3; TRBD2 matches at 14 bases. CDR1 and CDR2 from the germline V gene are MDHEN and SYDVKM. After removal of 7 bases from V and 1 base from J, the junction contained 13 bases not matched to a gene. The CDR3 has 19 residues. CDR3 DNA: TGTGCCAGCAAGCGGCCGGGACTAGCGGGAGAGTGGGGCACAGATACGCAGTATTTT. The encoded protein is CASKRPGLAGEWGTDTQYF. Supplemented by reference TRBV28 and TRBJ2-3, the full variable domain reads DVKVTQSSRYLVKRTGEKVFLECVQDMDHENMFWYRQDPGLGLRLIYFSYDVKMKEKGDIPEGYSVSREKKERFSLILESASTNQTSMYLCASKRPGLAGEWGTDTQYFGPGTRLTVL.

This clone was seen only a few times. V gene TRBV18 combines with J gene TRBJ1-1; D is unclear. Between the trimmed V and J ends, which lost 6 bases and 0 bases, there was a span of 11 bases. The CDR3 has 14 residues. The germline V gene has CDR1 KGHSH and CDR2 LQKENI. The CDR3 loop is CASSYRQVNTEAFF. DNA of the CDR3: TGTGCCAGCTCCTACCGGCAAGTGAACACTGAAGCTTTCTTT. Supplemented by reference TRBV18 and TRBJ1-1, the full variable domain reads NAGVMQNPRHLVRRRGQEARLRCSPMKGHSHVYWYRQLPEEGLKFMVYLQKENIIDESGMPKERFSAEFPKEGPSILRIQQVVRGDSAAYFCASSYRQVNTEAFFGQGTRLTVV.

CDR3 bases: TGCGCCAGCAGCTTGTCCGCTACCAATGAGCAGTTCTTC. This translates into CASSLSATNEQFF. V is TRBV5-1 and J is TRBJ2-1; D is unresolved. This CDR3 contains 13 residues. Trimming took off 1 base at V and 6 bases at J, with 8 bases between the two ends. Per germline, CDR1 SGHRS and CDR2 YFSETQ.

CDR3 loop: CSVEGTGRETQYF. As DNA, the CDR3 is TGCAGCGTTGAGGGGACAGGGAGAGAGACCCAGTACTTC. The chain joins TRBV29-1 to TRBJ2-5; 9 bases map to TRBD1. Germline V gives CDR1 SQVTM, CDR2 ANQGSEA. The CDR3 spans 13 residues. With 3 bases clipped from V and 4 bases from J, the junction kept 3 bases outside the gene matches.

This clone was seen a handful of times. Here the CDR3 reads CASTTNTEAFF. The CDR3 nucleotides read TGTGCCAGCACCACAAACACTGAAGCTTTCTTT. The chain links TRBV28 to TRBJ1-1; D not resolved. V was cut by 7 bases and J by 2 bases, with 5 bases left in between. The CDR3 runs 11 residues. CDR1 MDHEN and CDR2 SYDVKM come from the germline V gene.

The chain combines TRBV11-1 with TRBJ2-7; TRBD2 agrees at 9 bases. In germline, CDR1 is SGHAT, CDR2 FQDESV (reference sequence). The CDR3 spans 15 residues. J gave up 2 bases and V 3 bases, and 5 bases lay outside the gene matches. The CDR3 DNA is TGTGCCAGCAGCTTGGAGCGGGGGGTCACCTACGAGCAGTACTTC. It is translated as CASSLERGVTYEQYF. The variable domain in full, with the rest retrieved from reference TRBV11-1 and TRBJ2-7, is EAEVAQSPRYKITEKSQAVAFWCDPISGHATLYWYRQILGQGPELLVQFQDESVVDDSQLPKDRFSAERLKGVDSTLKIQPAELGDSAMYLCASSLERGVTYEQYFGPGTRLTVT.

The gene calls are TRBV5-6 and TRBJ2-5, with D perhaps TRBD2 (5 bases). CDR3 size: 16 residues. V shed 2 bases and J shed 4 bases, with 18 bases lying between them. Germline lookup yields CDR1 SGHDT and CDR2 YYEEEE. Here the CDR3 reads CASSLRTSWAGETQYF. DNA of the CDR3: TGTGCCAGCAGCTTAAGGACCTCCTGGGCGGGAGAGACCCAGTACTTC.

The V call is TRBV19, the J call TRBJ2-6; D remains unclear. The CDR3 spans 14 residues. Germline V gene data show CDR1 as LNHDA and CDR2 as SQIVND (reference sequence). The V end was cut by 6 bases, the J end by 0 bases, with 6 bases between. CDR3 sequence: CASRGSSGANVLTF. CDR3 sequence (DNA): TGTGCCAGTAGGGGTTCCTCTGGGGCCAACGTCCTGACTTTC. Filled out from reference TRBV19 and TRBJ2-6, the complete variable domain reads DGGITQSPKYLFRKEGQNVTLSCEQNLNHDAMYWYRQDPGQGLRLIYYSQIVNDFQKGDIAEGYSVSREKKESFPLTVTSAQKNPTAFYLCASRGSSGANVLTFGAGSRLTVL.

The V gene is TRBV2, the J gene TRBJ1-2; D gene unclear. V was pared by 0 bases and J by 4 bases, with 9 bases between. The CDR3 extends over 14 amino acids. Germline CDR1 and CDR2: SNHLY and FYNNEI. The CDR3 coding sequence is TGTGCCAGCAGTGAAGCTAGGCAAAGCTATGGCTACACCTTC. This sequence encodes CASSEARQSYGYTF.

This clone has a handful of counts. In DNA form, the CDR3 reads TGTGCCAGCAGCTTACAATGGGGAACTGGAAACACCATATATTTT. Translating it yields CASSLQWGTGNTIYF. The chain recombines TRBV5-5 with TRBJ1-3, with D unclear. The CDR3 extends over 15 amino acids. Germline CDR1 is SGHKS and CDR2 is YYEKEE (reference sequence). The V and J ends lost 2 bases and 2 bases respectively, with 11 bases between them.

The rearrangement links TRBV7-2 to TRBJ2-2; TRBD2 is a possible D gene (6 bases). The CDR3 covers 15 residues. Trimming removed 3 bases from V and 7 bases from J, with 15 bases in between. Per germline, CDR1 SGHTA and CDR2 FQGNSA. The DNA of the CDR3 is TGTGCCAGCAGCTTGGCTGGAGGGCCGGGCGGGGAGCTGTTTTTT. It translates to CASSLAGGPGGELFF.

A single count supports this clone. This sequence joins TRBV4-2 and TRBJ2-7; D may be TRBD1 or TRBD2 (5 bases each). This CDR3 has 14 residues. V was clipped by 4 bases and J by 5 bases, with 15 bases between them. Germline CDR1 reads LGHNA; CDR2 reads YNFKEQ. CDR3 sequence reads: CASSPYLGRDEQYF. CDR3 DNA: TGTGCCAGCAGCCCCTACCTGGGGCGGGACGAGCAGTACTTC.

V is TRBV19 and J is TRBJ2-2; D may be TRBD2 (6 bases). CDR3 length: 16 residues. Trimming took off 1 base at V and 4 bases at J, with 13 bases between the two ends. From germline, CDR1 is LNHDA and CDR2 SQIVND (reference sequence). This chain's CDR3 is CASSIAGAPGTGELFF. CDR3 bases: TGTGCCAGTAGTATAGCGGGAGCCCCGGGCACCGGGGAGCTGTTTTTT.

V is TRBV6-5 and J is TRBJ1-4; D might be TRBD1 (6 bases). The germline V gene encodes CDR1 MNHEY and CDR2 SVGAGI. V lost 6 bases, J lost 7 bases, and 18 bases lay in between. CDR3 length equals 15 residues. The CDR3 bases are TGTGCCAGCAGCCCAACGGGACATGGGCTTGAAAAACTGTTTTTT. This codes for CASSPTGHGLEKLFF.

The chain carries TRBV7-2 and TRBJ1-5; possible D gene TRBD1, 5 bases. CDR3 size: 15 residues. Germline V gene lookup returns CDR1 SGHTA and CDR2 FQGNSA. V was trimmed by 0 bases and J by 3 bases, leaving 9 bases between them. This chain's CDR3 is CASSLAGAPNQPQHF. Here the CDR3 DNA reads TGTGCCAGCAGCTTAGCAGGGGCGCCCAATCAGCCCCAGCATTTT.

V is TRBV27 and J is TRBJ2-2; 13 bases line up with TRBD2. The CDR3 runs to 19 residues. V shed 5 bases and J 2 bases; nucleotides not matched to a gene: 11. Germline V gene data show CDR1 as MNHEY and CDR2 as SMNVEV (reference sequence). The CDR3 coding sequence is TGTGCCAGCAGTCCTAGACTGCGACTAGCGGGAGGAAACACCGGGGAGCTGTTTTTT. It yields the protein CASSPRLRLAGGNTGELFF.

A few counts support this clone. This chain uses TRBV6-5 with TRBJ2-7, with TRBD2 identical over 11 bases. Germline V CDR1 and CDR2: MNHEY, SVGAGI. V gave up 6 bases and J gave up 6 bases; unmatched junction bases: 7. The CDR3 covers 14 residues. The CDR3 DNA reads as TGTGCCAGCAGCTTACTAGCGGGAGTATTCGAGCAGTACTTC. Translation gives CASSLLAGVFEQYF.

V gene TRBV4-1 combines with J gene TRBJ1-4; D gene ambiguous. Germline lookup yields CDR1 MGHRA and CDR2 YSYEKL. The ends were cut back, 4 bases at V and 7 bases at J, with 10 bases in the middle. This CDR3 has 13 amino acids. The CDR3 spells CASSLQVGEKLFF. The CDR3 nucleotides read TGCGCCAGCAGCCTCCAGGTCGGTGAAAAACTGTTTTTT.

This clone was detected a few times. V usage is TRBV6-5 and J usage is TRBJ2-2; D is uncertain. CDR1 and CDR2 (germline): MNHEY, SVGAGI. The CDR3 runs to 16 residues. The ends were cut back, 2 bases at V and 3 bases at J, with 13 bases in the middle. The CDR3 region is CASSYRGLRDTGELFF. CDR3 DNA: TGTGCCAGCAGTTACCGAGGCCTTAGGGACACCGGGGAGCTGTTTTTT.

This rearrangement joins TRBV3-1 (or the pseudogene TRBV3-2) to TRBJ1-5; D might be TRBD1 (6 bases). There are 14 residues in the CDR3. Deletions cut 5 bases from V and 7 bases from J, with 15 bases between. Looked up from germline, CDR1 is LGHDT and CDR2 is YNNKEL (reference sequence). The CDR3 sequence is CASSSQAGEQPQHF. The DNA of the CDR3 is TGTGCCAGCAGCTCGCAGGCAGGGGAACAGCCCCAGCATTTT.

The chain is built from TRBV29-1 and TRBJ1-1; tentative D call: TRBD1 (5 bases). This CDR3 has 13 residues. The V and J ends lost 4 bases and 3 bases respectively, with 12 bases between them. Per the germline V gene, CDR1 is SQVTM and CDR2 is ANQGSEA. DNA for the CDR3: TGCAGCGTTGTCGAGGGGCAGGACACTGAAGCTTTCTTT. It encodes CSVVEGQDTEAFF.